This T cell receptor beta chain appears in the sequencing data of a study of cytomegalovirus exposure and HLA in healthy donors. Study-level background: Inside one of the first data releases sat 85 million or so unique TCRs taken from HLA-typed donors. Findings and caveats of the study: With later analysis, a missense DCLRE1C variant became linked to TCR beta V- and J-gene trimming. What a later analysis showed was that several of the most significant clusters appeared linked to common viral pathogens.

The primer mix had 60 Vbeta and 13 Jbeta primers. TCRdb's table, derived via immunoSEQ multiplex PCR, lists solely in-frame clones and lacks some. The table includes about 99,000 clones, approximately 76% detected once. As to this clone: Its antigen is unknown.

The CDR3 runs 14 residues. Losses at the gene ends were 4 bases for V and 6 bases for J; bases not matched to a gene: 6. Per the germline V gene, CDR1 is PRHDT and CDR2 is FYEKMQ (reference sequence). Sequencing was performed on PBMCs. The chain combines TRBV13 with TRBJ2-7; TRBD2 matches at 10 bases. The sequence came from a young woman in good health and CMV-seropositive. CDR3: CASSWGLARLEQYF. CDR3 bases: TGTGCCAGCAGCTGGGGACTAGCGCGGCTCGAGCAGTACTTC.